One and the same sample provided the 13 T cell receptor beta chains below, sequenced in a study of regulatory dendritic cells for organ transplantation. TCRdb's copy holds only in-frame clones and misses some; the assay was immunoSEQ multiplex PCR. The table has about 30,000 clones, 70% to 90% seen once. Sample: naive CD4+ T cells from blood. Subset noted: CD45RA+ naive T cells. The receptors stem from a human donor in good health.

This chain uses TRBV30 with TRBJ2-3; the match to TRBD2 covers 16 bases. Unmatched junction bases numbered 7, after V lost 4 bases and J lost 6 bases. This CDR3 comprises 16 residues. Germline V gene sequence: CDR1 GTSNPN, CDR2 SVGIG (reference sequence). CDR3 protein: CAWTGTSGGAWDTQYF. DNA of the CDR3: TGTGCCTGGACCGGGACTAGCGGGGGGGCATGGGATACGCAGTATTTT.

The chain combines TRBV7-2 with TRBJ2-1; D is perhaps TRBD1 (5 bases). The CDR3 has 16 amino acids. The V gene lost 1 base and the J gene lost 6 bases, with 16 bases spanning the gap. CDR1 is SGHTA and CDR2 is FQGNSA in the germline V gene. The CDR3 DNA follows: TGTGCCAGCAGCTTAGGTTCAGGGTCTAGGTCCAATGAGCAGTTCTTC. This gives the protein CASSLGSGSRSNEQFF.

The chain couples TRBV5-1 to TRBJ2-3, with TRBD1 identical over 10 bases. The CDR3 sequence is 17 residues long. Germline V CDR1 and CDR2: SGHRS, YFSETQ. Trimming removed 3 bases from V and 2 bases from J; junction bases left unmatched: 9. As DNA, the CDR3 is TGCGCCAGCAGCTACCGGACCGGGACAGGGGCCACAGATACGCAGTATTTT. It yields the protein CASSYRTGTGATDTQYF.

The table lists this clone with a count of one. The chain carries TRBV7-9 and TRBJ1-3; 8 nucleotides agree with TRBD1. V lost 1 base to trimming and J lost 8 bases; unmatched junction nucleotides: 4. This CDR3 has 14 amino acids. Germline CDR1 and CDR2: SEHNR and FQNEAQ (reference sequence). The CDR3: CASSLGQGMDTIYF. CDR3 nucleotide sequence: TGTGCCAGCAGCTTAGGACAGGGGATGGACACCATATATTTT.

This chain connects TRBV6-6 to TRBJ2-3; 11 nucleotides match TRBD2. CDR1 is MNHNY, CDR2 SVGAGI, per germline (reference sequence). The J segment lost 4 bases and the V segment lost 6 bases, leaving 6 bases of the junction unmatched. The CDR3 extends over 15 amino acids. As DNA, the CDR3 is TGTGCCAGCAGCTTAGCGGGGGGGCCTCCAGATACGCAGTATTTT. Amino acid sequence: CASSLAGGPPDTQYF.

This sequence joins TRBV15 and TRBJ1-2; D is unclear. CDR1 is LNHNV, CDR2 YYDKDF, per germline (reference sequence). V gave up 6 bases and J gave up 0 bases, with 11 bases separating them. The CDR3 loop spans 14 amino acids. CDR3 amino acids: CATSFARANYGYTF. In DNA, the CDR3 is TGTGCCACCAGTTTTGCTCGGGCTAACTATGGCTACACCTTC.

The rearrangement joins TRBV29-1 to TRBJ2-7, with D unclear. The CDR3 totals 13 residues. Looked up from germline, CDR1 is SQVTM and CDR2 is ANQGSEA. Trimming removed 4 bases at V and 4 bases at J, with 14 bases between. CDR3 DNA: TGCAGCGTTGCCCGTCGACTGGGATACGAGCAGTACTTC. As protein: CSVARRLGYEQYF.

The chain uses TRBV19 and TRBJ1-5; 8 bases are a match to TRBD1. V lost 10 bases to trimming and J lost 2 bases; unmatched junction nucleotides: 10. Per the germline V gene, CDR1 is LNHDA and CDR2 is SQIVND (reference sequence). The CDR3 extends over 15 amino acids. As DNA, the CDR3 is TGTGCCACTGACCTACCAGGGGGCGGCAATCAGCCCCAGCATTTT. Amino acid sequence: CATDLPGGGNQPQHF.

This chain links TRBV19 with TRBJ2-7; 10 bases map to TRBD1. The CDR3 contains 15 residues. From germline, CDR1 is LNHDA and CDR2 SQIVND (reference sequence). V was pared by 7 bases and J by 7 bases, with 13 bases of the junction left unmatched. As DNA, the CDR3 is TGTGCCAGTACCATAGGTGGGACAGGGGCGAGGGAGCAGTACTTC. It translates to CASTIGGTGAREQYF.

The J gene is TRBJ2-3, the V gene TRBV19; 7 bases line up with TRBD2. This CDR3 is built from 13 residues. Trimming removed 7 bases from V and 0 bases from J; junction bases left unmatched: 1. Germline V gene sequence: CDR1 LNHDA, CDR2 SQIVND (reference sequence). The CDR3 here is CASKRGSTDTQYF. CDR3 coding DNA: TGTGCCAGTAAGCGGGGTAGCACAGATACGCAGTATTTT.

This chain links TRBV9 with TRBJ2-6, with D perhaps matching TRBD1 (6 bases). The CDR3 has 13 amino acids. Trimming stripped 5 bases from V and 11 bases from J, with 14 bases between. CDR1 and CDR2 (germline): SGDLS, YYNGEE. The CDR3 region is CASSDSGVYVLTF. The CDR3, as DNA: TGTGCCAGCAGTGACTCAGGGGTTTACGTCCTGACTTTC.

In its sample, this clone was seen a few times. The chain joins TRBV6-1 to TRBJ1-1; the D gene is possibly TRBD1 (5 bases). V lost 7 bases, J lost 4 bases, and 13 bases lay in between. The CDR3 covers 13 residues. The V gene's germline CDR1 is MNHNS and CDR2 SASEGT. CDR3 in DNA: TGTGCCAGCAAGGGTTTAGGGGCCACTGAAGCTTTCTTT. Translating it yields CASKGLGATEAFF.

The gene calls are TRBV6-6 and TRBJ2-7, with a possible D match to TRBD1 (5 bases). Germline lookup yields CDR1 MNHNY and CDR2 SVGAGI (reference sequence). The CDR3 sequence is 13 residues long. V lost 4 bases and J lost 0, with 7 bases in between. CDR3 loop: CASSLQDSYEQYF. The CDR3 DNA reads as TGTGCCAGCAGTTTACAGGACTCCTACGAGCAGTACTTC.